A single sample is the source of the 32 T cell receptor beta chains below, sequenced in a study of read filtering for tumor transcriptome and immune sequencing. From 300 to 450 ng of RNA, a library with molecular barcoded alpha/delta and beta/gamma adaptors was made. TCRdb re-derived calls from the reads in MiXCR, one entry per CDR3 protein. Of about 90,000 distinct CDR3 sequences detected, around 12% appear once; the ten largest clones hold around 14%. Sequenced material: a population of CD138-negative cells sorted from bone marrow. Source of these receptors: a donor aged 40 or over with multiple myeloma.

The sample holds one count of this clonotype. Since a much larger clone is just one base distant, this may be a read error. This sequence joins TRBV27 and TRBJ2-2, with D maybe TRBD2 (6 bases). This CDR3 has 16 residues. Trimming took 4 bases from V and 0 from J, leaving 12 bases between them. The germline V gene encodes CDR1 MNHEY and CDR2 SMNVEV (reference sequence). The CDR3 region has the DNA TGTGCCAGCAGTTCCAAAGCGGGTCCGAACACCGGGGAGCTGTTTTTT. It specifies CASSSKAGPNTGELFF.

This clonotype was detected ten times or more. The chain couples TRBV20-1 to TRBJ2-3; a possible D gene is TRBD2 (6 bases). Germline V gene data show CDR1 as DFQATT and CDR2 as SNEGSKA (reference sequence). The CDR3 loop spans 14 amino acids. Trimming removed 5 bases from V and 3 bases from J, with 15 bases in between. The CDR3, as DNA: TGCAGTGCTTGGACGCGTGGGGGGACAGATACGCAGTATTTT. Translation gives CSAWTRGGTDTQYF.

Many counts were recorded for this clonotype. The chain is built from TRBV12-3 or TRBV12-4 and TRBJ2-1; the D gene could be TRBD1 or TRBD2 (6 bases each). V was shortened by 4 bases and J by 8 bases, with 15 bases between the two germline ends. The CDR3 runs to 14 residues. The CDR3 coding sequence is TGTGCCAGCAGTTCTAGGGGGGCTCTAGATGAGCAGTTCTTC. This translates into CASSSRGALDEQFF.

This chain joins TRBV20-1 and TRBJ2-7; 11 positions agree with TRBD2. Germline-derived CDR1 and CDR2 are DFQATT and SNEGSKA (reference sequence). The CDR3 is 13 residues long. V shed 3 bases and J 6 bases; nucleotides not matched to a gene: 4. The CDR3: CSASSSGRFEQYF. The CDR3 DNA reads as TGCAGTGCTAGCTCTAGCGGGAGGTTCGAGCAGTACTTC.

This clonotype occurred many times. The rearrangement joins TRBV29-1 to TRBJ1-1; D gene uncertain. CDR1 and CDR2 (germline): SQVTM, ANQGSEA. The V end was cut by 4 bases, the J end by 2 bases, with 8 bases between. The CDR3 sequence is 12 residues long. The DNA of the CDR3 is TGCAGCGTTGTCGCCGGAAACACTGAAGCTTTCTTT. Protein product: CSVVAGNTEAFF.

The chain couples TRBV3-1 to TRBJ1-5, with TRBD1 as a possible D gene (6 bases). Between the trimmed V and J ends, which lost 1 base and 4 bases, there was a span of 8 bases. CDR1 is LGHDT, CDR2 YNNKEL, per germline (reference sequence). This CDR3 is 14 amino acids long. In DNA, the CDR3 is TGTGCCAGCAGCCAAGGGGGACAAAATCAGCCCCAGCATTTT. It encodes CASSQGGQNQPQHF.

This clonotype was observed many times. The chain links TRBV5-1 to TRBJ1-2; 8 nucleotides match TRBD1. V shed 3 bases, J shed 7 bases, and the junction held 11 bases outside the gene matches. The CDR3 is 15 amino acids. Germline assignment: CDR1 SGHRS and CDR2 YFSETQ. The CDR3 region has the DNA TGCGCCAGCAGCTCGGCCGGGACAGGTAGCTCTGGCTACACCTTC. Amino acid sequence: CASSSAGTGSSGYTF. Filled out from reference TRBV5-1 and TRBJ1-2, the complete variable domain reads KAGVTQTPRYLIKTRGQQVTLSCSPISGHRSVSWYQQTPGQGLQFLFEYFSETQRNKGNFPGRFSGRQFSNSRSEMNVSTLELGDSALYLCASSSAGTGSSGYTFGSGTRLTVV.

At least ten counts were recorded for this clonotype. The chain links TRBV11-2 to TRBJ2-7, with D tentatively TRBD1 (6 bases). This CDR3 is 13 amino acids long. The V end lost 1 base, the J end lost 6 bases, and 10 bases lay between the germline ends. Per the germline V gene, CDR1 is SGHAT and CDR2 is FQNNGV. The CDR3 region is CASSLGDTAEQYF. The CDR3, as DNA: TGTGCCAGCAGCTTAGGGGACACGGCCGAGCAGTACTTC.

The table lists this clonotype with many counts. The rearrangement uses TRBV29-1 and TRBJ2-5; perhaps TRBD2 as D (6 bases). The germline CDR1 and CDR2 sequences are SQVTM and ANQGSEA. This CDR3 comprises 12 residues. V dropped 4 bases and J dropped 4 bases, with 10 bases sitting between them. The CDR3 region has the DNA TGCAGCGTTGCCCTAGCGACAGAGACCCAGTACTTC. It yields the protein CSVALATETQYF.

This clonotype was found many times. V gene TRBV11-2 combines with J gene TRBJ2-5; 7 bases fit TRBD1. The length of the CDR3 is 16 residues. V lost 5 bases to trimming and J lost 6 bases; unmatched junction nucleotides: 15. The V gene's germline CDR1 is SGHAT and CDR2 FQNNGV. The CDR3 protein is CASSPTGIRGMKTQYF. CDR3 DNA: TGTGCCAGCAGCCCGACAGGGATCAGGGGTATGAAGACCCAGTACTTC.

This clonotype was counted many times. This chain joins TRBV11-3 and TRBJ2-6; 15 nucleotides match TRBD2. V trimming: 5 bases; J trimming: 0 bases; junction bases outside the gene matches: 11. This CDR3 contains 21 residues. The germline gives CDR1 SGHNT, CDR2 YENEEA. The CDR3 region is CASSPGTSGRPPSSGANVLTF. CDR3 DNA: TGTGCCAGCAGCCCAGGGACTAGCGGGAGGCCACCCTCCTCTGGGGCCAACGTCCTGACTTTC.

This clonotype was found many times. The V call is TRBV12-3 or TRBV12-4, the J call TRBJ1-1, with D unresolved. V dropped 2 bases and J dropped 11 bases, with 18 bases sitting between them. The CDR3 length is 14 residues. The CDR3 DNA is TGTGCCAGCAGTTTAAACGGAATAAGTCCCCCGGCTTTCTTT. Translated: CASSLNGISPPAFF.

This clonotype was picked up many times. V and J are TRBV19 and TRBJ1-1; 7 positions agree with TRBD1. This CDR3 is 13 amino acids long. Germline CDR1 and CDR2: LNHDA and SQIVND (reference sequence). V was pared by 3 bases and J by 6 bases, with 4 bases of the junction left unmatched. CDR3 loop: CASSIQGGAEAFF. DNA for the CDR3: TGTGCCAGTAGTATTCAAGGGGGCGCTGAAGCTTTCTTT.

The V gene is TRBV3-1, the J gene TRBJ2-1, with 8 bases that match TRBD1. CDR3 length: 14 residues. Germline CDR1 reads LGHDT; CDR2 reads YNNKEL (reference sequence). V gave up 2 bases and J gave up 9 bases; unmatched junction bases: 6. CDR3 loop: CASSQFDRGPEQFF. The CDR3 bases are TGTGCCAGCAGCCAATTTGACAGGGGCCCTGAGCAGTTCTTC.

A remark on this clonotype: A read error is likely here: a far larger clone is one base away. The J gene is TRBJ2-1, the V gene TRBV5-5; possible D gene TRBD1, 8 bases. CDR3 length: 18 amino acids. Germline V gene lookup returns CDR1 SGHKS and CDR2 YYEKEE (reference sequence). The CDR3 DNA is TGCGCCAGCAGCTTGGCCCCCTTAACCACAGGGGGGGACAATGAGCTGTTCTTC. It encodes CASSLAPLTTGGDNELFF.

The table lists this clonotype with a few counts. The rearrangement joins TRBV5-1 to TRBJ2-7; tentatively, D is TRBD2 (5 bases). Trimming cost V 0 bases and J 9 bases, with 16 bases left between them. This CDR3 is 14 amino acids long. Germline lookup yields CDR1 SGHRS and CDR2 YFSETQ. CDR3 sequence (DNA): TGCGCCAGCAGCTTGGAATCTCCAGAGGGCGGGCAGTACTTC. Protein product: CASSLESPEGGQYF.

The chain links TRBV12-3 or TRBV12-4 to TRBJ2-3, with D possibly being TRBD2 (6 bases). The CDR3 is 15 residues long. The CDR3 reads CASGPCGISTDTQYF. The CDR3 nucleotides read TGTGCTAGCGGTCCTTGCGGGATTAGCACAGATACGCAGTATTTT.

There are a few counts of this clonotype. The CDR3 DNA is TGCGCCAGCAGCCTACCGACAGGGGGCCCCTACGAGCAGTACTTC. Its protein is CASSLPTGGPYEQYF. The chain carries TRBV5-1 and TRBJ2-7, with 10 bases matching TRBD1. CDR1 and CDR2 (germline): SGHRS, YFSETQ. This CDR3 region has 15 residues. V was clipped by 4 bases and J by 2 bases; unmatched bases: 6.

This clonotype appeared many times. The chain couples TRBV5-1 to TRBJ2-5; TRBD1 agrees at 8 bases. V shed 3 bases and J 5 bases; nucleotides not matched to a gene: 6. The CDR3 sequence is 14 residues long. CDR1 is SGHRS, CDR2 YFSETQ, per germline. The CDR3 is CASSWTGFAETQYF. CDR3 sequence (DNA): TGCGCCAGCAGCTGGACAGGGTTCGCGGAGACCCAGTACTTC.

This clonotype occurred a few times. The rearrangement links TRBV25-1 to TRBJ2-1; D is ambiguous. The germline CDR1 and CDR2 sequences are MGHDK and SYGVNS. V shed 3 bases and J shed 0 bases, with 6 bases lying between them. There are 14 residues in the CDR3. The CDR3 protein is CASSDQNSYNEQFF. In DNA, the CDR3 is TGTGCCAGCAGTGACCAAAACTCCTACAATGAGCAGTTCTTC.

This clonotype was observed at least ten times. The chain joins TRBV7-9 to TRBJ1-6, with 9 bases identical to TRBD1. Germline CDR1 is SEHNR and CDR2 is FQNEAQ (reference sequence). Trimming at V came to 6 bases and at J to 10 bases, leaving 4 bases not matched to a gene. The CDR3 spans 13 residues. As DNA, the CDR3 is TGTGCCAGCAGGACGACAGGGGGATCACCCCTCCACTTT. Its protein product is CASRTTGGSPLHF.

This clonotype showed up just a few times. The rearrangement links TRBV5-1 to TRBJ2-7; 9 bases are shared with TRBD1. Trimming cost V 3 bases and J 6 bases; bases outside gene matches: 10. The CDR3 spans 15 residues. Germline V gene lookup returns CDR1 SGHRS and CDR2 YFSETQ. The CDR3 loop is CASSSDGQGNAEQYF. DNA for the CDR3: TGCGCCAGCAGCTCGGACGGACAGGGGAACGCCGAGCAGTACTTC. Drawing the rest from reference TRBV5-1 and TRBJ2-7, the complete variable domain is KAGVTQTPRYLIKTRGQQVTLSCSPISGHRSVSWYQQTPGQGLQFLFEYFSETQRNKGNFPGRFSGRQFSNSRSEMNVSTLELGDSALYLCASSSDGQGNAEQYFGPGTRLTVT.

This clonotype was detected many times. CDR3 sequence reads: CASNLLAASTDTQYF. The DNA of the CDR3 is TGCGCCAGCAATCTACTAGCCGCCAGCACAGATACGCAGTATTTT. The chain couples TRBV5-1 to TRBJ2-3; possible D gene TRBD2, 6 bases. The V and J ends lost 6 bases and 0 bases respectively, with 14 bases between them. The CDR3 runs 15 residues. Germline loops: CDR1 SGHRS, CDR2 YFSETQ.

This clonotype was found many times. This chain uses TRBV2 with TRBJ2-5; TRBD1 matches at 7 bases. This CDR3 contains 15 residues. J was trimmed by 2 bases and V by 6 bases; bases with no gene match: 9. Germline loops: CDR1 SNHLY, CDR2 FYNNEI. The CDR3 bases are TGTGCCAGCAGCCCCAGGACAGGCCCTCAAGAGACCCAGTACTTC. Amino acid sequence: CASSPRTGPQETQYF.

The genes are TRBV5-1 and TRBJ2-2; 11 nucleotides agree with TRBD1. The CDR3 runs 14 residues. With V trimmed by 5 bases and J by 10 bases, 7 bases remained unmatched. The germline V gene encodes CDR1 SGHRS and CDR2 YFSETQ. CDR3 DNA sequence: TGCGCCAGCAGAGCCGGGACAGGGGGTGAGGAGCTGTTTTTT. This gives the protein CASRAGTGGEELFF. The variable domain in full, with the rest retrieved from reference TRBV5-1 and TRBJ2-2, is KAGVTQTPRYLIKTRGQQVTLSCSPISGHRSVSWYQQTPGQGLQFLFEYFSETQRNKGNFPGRFSGRQFSNSRSEMNVSTLELGDSALYLCASRAGTGGEELFFGEGSRLTVL.

Comment on this clonotype: A much larger clone sits a single nucleotide away, making a read error possible. The rearrangement joins TRBV20-1 to TRBJ2-7, with TRBD1 matching over 8 bases. The V gene's germline CDR1 is DFQATT and CDR2 SNEGSKA (reference sequence). This CDR3 has 14 amino acids. CDR3 region: CSAREQGGPYERYF. The CDR3 region has the DNA TGCAGTGCTAGAGAACAGGGGGGCCCCTACGAGCGGTACTTC.

In this sample, this clonotype turned up many times. V is TRBV29-1 and J is TRBJ2-5; D is undetermined. In germline, CDR1 is SQVTM, CDR2 ANQGSEA. The V end was cut by 0 bases, the J end by 4 bases, with 18 bases between. There are 16 residues in the CDR3. For the CDR3, the DNA is TGCAGCGTTGAAGAATCGGAATTTCTAAGTGGAGAGACCCAGTACTTC. Residues: CSVEESEFLSGETQYF.

Remarks on this clonotype: A single base separates this from a much larger clone, so it may be a read error. V is TRBV11-2 and J is TRBJ2-2, with 7 bases that match TRBD2. This CDR3 has 16 amino acids. Germline values: CDR1 SGHAT, CDR2 FQNNGV. The CDR3 region is CASRPSGNANAGELFF. CDR3 in DNA: TGTGCCAGCAGACCCAGCGGGAACGCGAACGCCGGGGAGCTGTTTTTT. Full variable domain (missing parts from reference TRBV11-2 and TRBJ2-2): EAGVAQSPRYKIIEKRQSVAFWCNPISGHATLYWYQQILGQGPKLLIQFQNNGVVDDSQLPKDRFSAERLKGVDSTLKIQPAKLEDSAVYLCASRPSGNANAGELFFGEGSRLTVL.

In this sample, this clonotype turned up many times. The chain uses TRBV5-1 and TRBJ2-3; no reliable D call. The CDR3 sequence is 14 residues long. V was shortened by 0 bases and J by 6 bases, with 11 bases between the two germline ends. Germline loops: CDR1 SGHRS, CDR2 YFSETQ. The CDR3 nucleotides are TGCGCCAGCAGCTTGGGTGTTGCTTCGGATACGCAGTATTTT. It specifies CASSLGVASDTQYF.

This clonotype was counted many times. The gene calls are TRBV30 and TRBJ2-3; 7 bases are a match to TRBD2. J was trimmed by 2 bases and V by 5 bases; bases with no gene match: 7. Germline lookup yields CDR1 GTSNPN and CDR2 SVGIG (reference sequence). The CDR3 loop spans 14 amino acids. For the CDR3, the DNA is TGTGCCTGGGAGCGGGACCAACTCACAGATACGCAGTATTTT. This sequence encodes CAWERDQLTDTQYF.

This clonotype appeared many times. The V gene is TRBV12-3 or TRBV12-4, the J gene TRBJ1-3; 9 positions match TRBD1. The ends lost 5 bases at V and 0 bases at J; junction bases unmatched: 2. The CDR3 has 15 residues. CDR3 DNA: TGTGCCAGCAGTGAGACAGGGGGCTCTGGAAACACCATATATTTT. Translation gives CASSETGGSGNTIYF.

The chain links TRBV29-1 to TRBJ2-5; D not certain. The V gene's germline CDR1 is SQVTM and CDR2 ANQGSEA. This CDR3 has 14 amino acids. Trimming removed 2 bases at V and 2 bases at J, with 12 bases between. The CDR3 reads CSVERSSAQETQYF. The CDR3 DNA follows: TGCAGCGTTGAACGAAGCAGCGCACAAGAGACCCAGTACTTC.